This T cell receptor (beta chain) was obtained from a study of shared clonotypes between healthy human individuals. Study information: Each donor's CD4 naive and CD4 memory cells filled three plates apiece, CD8 naive two, and CD8 memory one.

The ends were cut back, 0 bases at V and 5 bases at J, with 13 bases in the middle. The CDR3 consists of 15 residues. From germline, CDR1 is MGHRA and CDR2 YSYEKL. Note on this clone: Its antigen is not known.

The protocol was immunoSEQ multiplex PCR, while the TCRdb copy is restricted to in-frame clones and leaves out a portion. The sample carries 2 million to 2.5 million clones, roughly 95% recorded once. CD45RA-negative memory and CD45RA+ naive subsets were split from the CD4+ cells. General observations from the study: Around 5.4% of naive CD4 clonotypes were common to several donors. Among donors, sharing of clonotypes was expected to be affected by sequencing depth.

The chain couples TRBV4-1 to TRBJ1-2; possibly TRBD1 for D (6 bases). Sample: naive CD4+ T cells sorted from blood. As to subset: CD45RA+ positively selected. The clonotype originates from a man aged 18 to 35 in good health. DNA for the CDR3: TGCGCCAGCAGCCAAGAGGGACACGGAGATTATGGCTACACCTTC. This codes for CASSQEGHGDYGYTF.